This is a list of T cell receptor beta chains from one sample in a study of control samples from healthy donors and cancer patients. This table comes from immunoSEQ multiplex PCR, and its TCRdb copy is limited to in-frame clones, with some not included. Seen here are about 98,000 clones, about 80% observed once, and the top ten hold about 10%. Sequencing input: blood. These receptors all come from a woman aged 25 to 39 in good health. Both conserved end residues are part of each CDR3. D genes are given only for firm matches. Clone size is stated in some rows and not others, as once, few, many or a class when expanded.

clone_size	j_call	d_call	v_call	cdr3_nt	cdr3_aa
once	TRBJ2-3	-	TRBV7-8	TGTGCCAGCAGCTTAGATCCATCGATAGCGGCCTCTAGCACAGATACGCAGTATTTT	CASSLDPSIAASSTDTQYF
-	TRBJ2-1	TRBD2	TRBV5-1	TGCGCCAGCAGCTTAAGCGGGGGGGCGTACAATGAGCAGTTCTTC	CASSLSGGAYNEQFF
-	TRBJ1-2	-	TRBV19	TGTGCCAGTAGTCTTGACAGCCTCTATGGCTACACCTTC	CASSLDSLYGYTF
few	TRBJ1-2	-	TRBV19	TGTGCCAGTAGCCTTGACAGTCTCTATGGCTACACCTTC	CASSLDSLYGYTF
-	TRBJ2-3	TRBD2	TRBV6-5	TGTGCCTCCAAGCTAGCGGGGGGTACAGATACGCAGTATTTT	CASKLAGGTDTQYF
-	TRBJ2-7	-	TRBV3-1/TRBV3-2	TGTGCCAGCAGCCAAGGTGCGGGAAGCTCCTACGAGCAGTACTTC	CASSQGAGSSYEQYF
-	TRBJ1-4	-	TRBV18	TGTGCCAGCTCACCAGGTGGATTCACGGGGGCAACTAATGAAAAACTGTTTTTT	CASSPGGFTGATNEKLFF
-	TRBJ1-2	-	TRBV4-2	TGTGCCAGCAGCCAAGAAAACTATGGCTACACCTTC	CASSQENYGYTF
-	TRBJ1-6	-	TRBV30	TGTGCCTGGAGTGAGGGGGGCTCACCCCTCCACTTT	CAWSEGGSPLHF
-	TRBJ2-7	-	TRBV29-1	TGCAGCGTTCGGACGGGCGACTCCTACGAGCAGTACTTC	CSVRTGDSYEQYF
-	TRBJ2-7	TRBD2	TRBV24-1	TGTGCCACCAGTGAACAACTAGCGGGGGGCCTTGAAAGCTCCTACGAGCAGTACTTC	CATSEQLAGGLESSYEQYF
-	TRBJ2-1	TRBD2	TRBV3-1/TRBV3-2	TGTGCCACCGCGGGGGGCCCCCACAATGAGCAGTTCTTC	CATAGGPHNEQFF
once	TRBJ1-5	-	TRBV5-5	TGTGCCAGCGCCCCCGGGGCCGGGAATCAGCCCCAGCATTTT	CASAPGAGNQPQHF
few	TRBJ1-1	-	TRBV7-9	TGTGCCAGCAGCCCCGGGACAAGGGCTTTCTTT	CASSPGTRAFF
-	TRBJ2-6	-	TRBV15	TGTGCCACCAGCGTTGGTGCCAACTCTGGGGCCAACGTCCTGACTTTC	CATSVGANSGANVLTF
-	TRBJ2-7	-	TRBV25-1	TGTGCCAGCAGTGATTCTTCCGGGCCTCGGGGGGAGCAGTACTTC	CASSDSSGPRGEQYF
few	TRBJ2-2	-	TRBV12-3/TRBV12-4	TGTGCCAGCAGAAGGAACACCGGGGAGCTGTTTTTT	CASRRNTGELFF
few	TRBJ1-6	TRBD1	TRBV30	TGTGCCTGGAGTGCCGACAGGGGCGGATCACCCCTCCACTTT	CAWSADRGGSPLHF
-	TRBJ2-2	-	TRBV3-1/TRBV3-2	TGTGCCAGCGGGCCCCGGTTCGCGAACACCGGGGAGCTGTTTTTT	CASGPRFANTGELFF
-	TRBJ1-2	-	TRBV7-9	TGTGCCAGCAGCTTAGCGGGTCAGGCCTATAGGGGCTACACCTTC	CASSLAGQAYRGYTF
once	TRBJ2-5	TRBD2	TRBV3-1/TRBV3-2	TGTGCCAGCAGCCAGGATGTGAGGCGGGGGAGGGAGCAAGAGACCCAGTACTTC	CASSQDVRRGREQETQYF
-	TRBJ1-2	-	TRBV3-1/TRBV3-2	TGTGCCAGCAGCCAAGATGGCAGACCCCTTGGCTACACCTTC	CASSQDGRPLGYTF
-	TRBJ2-2	TRBD2	TRBV5-1	TGCGCCAGCAGCAAAAGGACTAGCGGGAACACCGGGGAGCTGTTTTTT	CASSKRTSGNTGELFF
few	TRBJ1-2	-	TRBV5-6	TGTGCCAGCAGTTTTAGCGGGTATGGCTACACCTTC	CASSFSGYGYTF
-	TRBJ2-2	TRBD1	TRBV12-3/TRBV12-4	TGTGCCAAACAGGGGACCTACACCGGGGAGCTGTTTTTT	CAKQGTYTGELFF
-	TRBJ1-6	TRBD1	TRBV6-5	TGTGCCAGCAGGGAGACAGGGGCGGCAAGTCCACCCCTCCACTTT	CASRETGAASPPLHF
-	TRBJ1-1	-	TRBV11-2	TGTGCCAGCAGCACGCCCTCCGACCGAGGGGGGGCTTTCTTT	CASSTPSDRGGAFF
-	TRBJ2-7	-	TRBV6-5	TGTGCCAGCAAGGGGGGGGACCCTTACGAGCAGTACTTC	CASKGGDPYEQYF
-	TRBJ1-2	-	TRBV9	TGTGCCAGCAGCGTAGACCTTGGGGGGGGGCTGGATGGCTACACCTTC	CASSVDLGGGLDGYTF
-	TRBJ1-3	-	TRBV30	TGTGCCTGGAGTGTGGGTCAGCAGGGAAACACCATATATTTT	CAWSVGQQGNTIYF
-	TRBJ2-5	-	TRBV30	TGTGCCTGGAGTGTATTAAGGAATCAAGAGACCCAGTACTTC	CAWSVLRNQETQYF
-	TRBJ1-6	-	TRBV6-5	TGTGCCACCCTTCCGGGACAAAATTCACCCCTCCACTTT	CATLPGQNSPLHF
-	TRBJ1-2	-	TRBV10-3	TGTGCCATCAGTGAAACGAGGGTGGCAGTTAACTATGGCTACACCTTC	CAISETRVAVNYGYTF
-	TRBJ2-7	-	TRBV7-8	TGTGCCAGCAGCGGAGGAACAGGGTCCTACGAGCAGTACTTC	CASSGGTGSYEQYF
-	TRBJ2-2	TRBD1	TRBV30	TGTGCCTGGAGTCAAAAAGGGACAGGCGGCACCGGGGAGCTGTTTTTT	CAWSQKGTGGTGELFF
-	TRBJ2-5	TRBD1	TRBV24-1	TGTGCCACCAGTGATGCCGGGACAGGGGGCAGGGAGACCCAGTACTTC	CATSDAGTGGRETQYF
-	TRBJ2-2	TRBD2	TRBV7-2	TGTGCCAGCAGCTCAAGGACTAGCGGGGGGAGGAACACCGGGGAGCTGTTTTTT	CASSSRTSGGRNTGELFF
once	TRBJ1-5	-	TRBV6-5	TGTGCCAGCAGCTGGACAGAGAATAGCAATCAGCCCCAGCATTTT	CASSWTENSNQPQHF
once	TRBJ1-1	-	TRBV15	TGTGCCGTGGGAAAGGGTAACACTGAAGCTTTCTTT	CAVGKGNTEAFF
-	TRBJ1-5	-	TRBV18	TGTGCCAGCTCACCATCAGGGGTGAACAATCAGCCCCAGCATTTT	CASSPSGVNNQPQHF
few	TRBJ1-2	-	TRBV7-3	TGTGCCAGCAGCGCAACCGGGACTACTGGCTACACCTTC	CASSATGTTGYTF
-	TRBJ2-7	-	TRBV9	TGTGCCAGCAGCCCAACGGGGGCCTCCTACGAGCAGTACTTC	CASSPTGASYEQYF
-	TRBJ2-7	-	TRBV11-2	TGTGCCAGCCGAATTGCCCCCTCCTACGAGCAGTACTTC	CASRIAPSYEQYF
-	TRBJ2-2	-	TRBV5-4	TGTGCCAGCAGCTTGAGGGGGGCTAACACCGGGGAGCTGTTTTTT	CASSLRGANTGELFF
-	TRBJ2-3	TRBD1	TRBV30	TGTGCCTGGAGACAGGGACAGGGGAATTTAGATACGCAGTATTTT	CAWRQGQGNLDTQYF
medium-sized	TRBJ1-5	TRBD1	TRBV6-2/TRBV6-3	TGTGCCAGCAGTCAGCCGGGACAGGGGCTTACGGGCAATCAGCCCCAGCATTTT	CASSQPGQGLTGNQPQHF
few	TRBJ1-1	TRBD1	TRBV7-6	TGTGCCAGCAGCACTGCGACAGGGATCATTGGTAACACTGAAGCTTTCTTT	CASSTATGIIGNTEAFF
-	TRBJ2-7	-	TRBV7-2	TGTGCCAGCAGCTCTACCGGGACACTAAGCTCCTACGAGCAGTACTTC	CASSSTGTLSSYEQYF
few	TRBJ2-2	-	TRBV6-5	TGTGCCAGCAGTTACTCTGGGCCCGGGGAGCTGTTTTTT	CASSYSGPGELFF
-	TRBJ1-1	-	TRBV5-6	TGTGCCAGCCCTGAGGAGGACCCTCCGAGCAGGAACACTGAAGCTTTCTTT	CASPEEDPPSRNTEAFF
-	TRBJ2-1	TRBD1	TRBV7-3	TGTGCCAGCAGCTCGACAGGGGGGAGGTACAATGAGCAGTTCTTC	CASSSTGGRYNEQFF
-	TRBJ1-2	-	TRBV19	TGTGCCAGTAGTGACCTAAACTATGGCTACACCTTC	CASSDLNYGYTF
few	TRBJ1-3	-	TRBV12-3/TRBV12-4	TGTGCCAGCAGCTTGGGCTCTGGAAACACCATATATTTT	CASSLGSGNTIYF
-	TRBJ1-3	-	TRBV19	TGTGCCAGTAGTGGGCTCAGCTCTGGAAACACCATATATTTT	CASSGLSSGNTIYF
-	TRBJ1-4	-	TRBV6-5	TGTGCCAGCAGTTACTCCGGAGGGAGCGGTGAAAAACTGTTTTTT	CASSYSGGSGEKLFF
-	TRBJ2-3	-	TRBV5-1	TGCGCCAGCAGCTTCCAACTAGGAGATACGCAGTATTTT	CASSFQLGDTQYF
-	TRBJ2-4	-	TRBV4-3	TGCGCCAGCAGCCAATCTGGCAACATTCAGTACTTC	CASSQSGNIQYF
-	TRBJ1-1	-	TRBV5-1	TGCGCCAGCACCGGAATGAACACTGAAGCTTTCTTT	CASTGMNTEAFF
-	TRBJ1-2	-	TRBV6-6	TGTGCCAGCAGTTACTCATTCAGGCGCCTGGAGGGCTACACCTTC	CASSYSFRRLEGYTF